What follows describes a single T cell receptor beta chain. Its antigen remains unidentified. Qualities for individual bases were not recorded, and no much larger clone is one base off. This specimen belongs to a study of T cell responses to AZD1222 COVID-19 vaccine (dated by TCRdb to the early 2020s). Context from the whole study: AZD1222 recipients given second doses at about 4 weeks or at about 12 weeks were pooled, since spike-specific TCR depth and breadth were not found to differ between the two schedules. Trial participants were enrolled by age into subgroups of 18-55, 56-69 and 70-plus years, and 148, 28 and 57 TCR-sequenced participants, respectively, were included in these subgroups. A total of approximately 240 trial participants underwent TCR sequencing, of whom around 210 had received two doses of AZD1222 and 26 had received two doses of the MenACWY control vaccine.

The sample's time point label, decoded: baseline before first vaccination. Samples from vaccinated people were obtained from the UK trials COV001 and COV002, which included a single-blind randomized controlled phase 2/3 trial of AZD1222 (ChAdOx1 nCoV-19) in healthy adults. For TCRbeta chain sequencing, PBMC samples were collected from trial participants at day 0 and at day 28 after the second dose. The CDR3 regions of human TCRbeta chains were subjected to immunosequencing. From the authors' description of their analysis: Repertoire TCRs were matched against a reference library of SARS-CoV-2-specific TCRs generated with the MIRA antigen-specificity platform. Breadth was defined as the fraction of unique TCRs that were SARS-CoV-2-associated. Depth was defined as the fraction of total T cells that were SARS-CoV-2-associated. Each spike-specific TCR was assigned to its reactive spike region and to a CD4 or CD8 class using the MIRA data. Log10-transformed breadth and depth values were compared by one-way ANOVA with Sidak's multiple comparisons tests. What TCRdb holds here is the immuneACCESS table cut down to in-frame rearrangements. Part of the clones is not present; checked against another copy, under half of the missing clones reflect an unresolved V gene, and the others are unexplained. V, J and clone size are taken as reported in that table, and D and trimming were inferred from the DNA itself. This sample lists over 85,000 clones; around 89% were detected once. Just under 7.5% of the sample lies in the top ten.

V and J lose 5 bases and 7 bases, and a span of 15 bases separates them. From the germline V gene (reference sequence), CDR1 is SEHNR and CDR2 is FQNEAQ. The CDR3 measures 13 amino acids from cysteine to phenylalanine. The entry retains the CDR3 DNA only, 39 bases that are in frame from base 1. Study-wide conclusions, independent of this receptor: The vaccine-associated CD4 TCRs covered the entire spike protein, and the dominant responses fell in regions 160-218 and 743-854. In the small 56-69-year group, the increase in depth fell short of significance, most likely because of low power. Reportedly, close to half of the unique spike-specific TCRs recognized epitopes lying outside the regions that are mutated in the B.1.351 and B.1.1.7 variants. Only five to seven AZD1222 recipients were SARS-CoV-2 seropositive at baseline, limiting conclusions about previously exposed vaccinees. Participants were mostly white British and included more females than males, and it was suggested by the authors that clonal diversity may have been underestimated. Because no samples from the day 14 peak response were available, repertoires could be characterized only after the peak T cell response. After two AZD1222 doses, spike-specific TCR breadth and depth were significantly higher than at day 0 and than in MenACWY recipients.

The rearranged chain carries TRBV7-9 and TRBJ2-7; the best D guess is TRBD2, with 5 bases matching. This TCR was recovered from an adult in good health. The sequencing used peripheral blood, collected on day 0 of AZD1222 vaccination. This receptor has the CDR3 CASSGTRAGEQYF. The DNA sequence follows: TGTGCCAGCAGCGGTACTAGGGCGGGTGAGCAGTACTTC.